This T cell receptor beta chain originates from a study of blood T cell repertoires in COVID-19. Overall study context: PBMCs, B-cell-depleted T cells, or T cells provided the cDNA or gDNA that made up the material.

One Seattle source followed patients from active infection through their disease course. Original processing methods: Estimates of nucleated cell counts were drawn from the amplification of reference gene primers. Here immunoSEQ multiplex PCR was the method, and the copy in TCRdb shows in-frame clones only, minus some. Clone size and V and J calls were adopted from that table, with D and trimming inferred from the DNA. The sample lists fewer than 200,000 clones; approximately 79% were seen once. With 4 bases clipped from V and 7 bases from J, the junction kept 7 bases outside the gene matches. In germline, CDR1 is SGHVS, CDR2 FQNEAQ. There are 14 residues in the CDR3.

The chain has TRBV7-8 and TRBJ1-5; 7 bases match TRBD1. The specimen sequenced was peripheral blood. This TCR was sampled from a woman between 40 and 55 years old with COVID-19, enrolled during active disease. CDR3 sequence (DNA): TGTGCCAGCAGCTCCACGACAGGGCCACAGCCCCAGCATTTT. This encodes CASSSTTGPQPQHF.